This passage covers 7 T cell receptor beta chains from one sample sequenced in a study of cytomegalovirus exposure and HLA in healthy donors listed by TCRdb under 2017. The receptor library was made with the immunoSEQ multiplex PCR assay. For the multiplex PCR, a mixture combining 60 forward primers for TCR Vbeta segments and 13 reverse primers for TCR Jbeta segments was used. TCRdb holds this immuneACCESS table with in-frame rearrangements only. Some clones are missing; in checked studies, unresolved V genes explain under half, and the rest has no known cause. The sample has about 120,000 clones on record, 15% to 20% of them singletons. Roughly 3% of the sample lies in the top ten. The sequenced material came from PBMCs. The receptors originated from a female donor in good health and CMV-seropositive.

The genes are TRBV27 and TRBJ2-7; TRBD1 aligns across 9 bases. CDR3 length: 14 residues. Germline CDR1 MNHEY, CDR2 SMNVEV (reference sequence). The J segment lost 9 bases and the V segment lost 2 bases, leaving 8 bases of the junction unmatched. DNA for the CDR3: TGTGCCAGCAGTTTACGGGACAGGGACGACGCGCAGTACTTC. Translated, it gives CASSLRDRDDAQYF.

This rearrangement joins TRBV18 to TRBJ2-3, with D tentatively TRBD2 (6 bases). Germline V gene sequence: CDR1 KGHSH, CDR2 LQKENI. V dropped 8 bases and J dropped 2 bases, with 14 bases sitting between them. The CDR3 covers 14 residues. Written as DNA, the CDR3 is TGTGCCAGCCAGGAGGGCGAGTCCACAGATACGCAGTATTTT. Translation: CASQEGESTDTQYF.

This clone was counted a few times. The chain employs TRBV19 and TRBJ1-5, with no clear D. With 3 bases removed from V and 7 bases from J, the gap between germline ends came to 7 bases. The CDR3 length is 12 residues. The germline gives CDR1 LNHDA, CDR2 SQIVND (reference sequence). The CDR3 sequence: CASSIWRQPQHF. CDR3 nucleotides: TGTGCCAGTAGTATTTGGAGACAGCCCCAGCATTTT.

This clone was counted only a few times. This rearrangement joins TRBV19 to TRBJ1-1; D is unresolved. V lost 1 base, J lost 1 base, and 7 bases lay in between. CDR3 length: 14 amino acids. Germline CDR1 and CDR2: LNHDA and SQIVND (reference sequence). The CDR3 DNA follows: TGTGCCAGTAGTATAGGAGGAGAGAACACTGAAGCTTTCTTT. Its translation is CASSIGGENTEAFF.

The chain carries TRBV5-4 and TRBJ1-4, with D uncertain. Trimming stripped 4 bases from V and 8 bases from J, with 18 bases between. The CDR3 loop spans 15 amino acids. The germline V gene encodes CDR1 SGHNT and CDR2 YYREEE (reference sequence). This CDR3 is CASSGPGPGGEKLFF. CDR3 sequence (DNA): TGTGCCAGCAGCGGCCCGGGTCCCGGAGGCGAAAAACTGTTTTTT.

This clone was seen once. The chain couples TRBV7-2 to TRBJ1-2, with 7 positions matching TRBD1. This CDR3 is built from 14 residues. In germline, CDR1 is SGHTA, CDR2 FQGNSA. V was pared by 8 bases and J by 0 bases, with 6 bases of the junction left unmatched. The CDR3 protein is CASSKDRANYGYTF. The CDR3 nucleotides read TGTGCCAGCTCGAAAGACAGGGCTAACTATGGCTACACCTTC.

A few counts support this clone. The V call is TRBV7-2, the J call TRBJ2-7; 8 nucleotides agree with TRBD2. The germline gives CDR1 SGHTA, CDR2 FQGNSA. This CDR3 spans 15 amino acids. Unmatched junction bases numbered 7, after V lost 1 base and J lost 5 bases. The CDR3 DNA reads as TGTGCCAGCAGCTTAGATGGCGGGGGGAGGAACGAGCAGTACTTC. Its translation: CASSLDGGGRNEQYF.